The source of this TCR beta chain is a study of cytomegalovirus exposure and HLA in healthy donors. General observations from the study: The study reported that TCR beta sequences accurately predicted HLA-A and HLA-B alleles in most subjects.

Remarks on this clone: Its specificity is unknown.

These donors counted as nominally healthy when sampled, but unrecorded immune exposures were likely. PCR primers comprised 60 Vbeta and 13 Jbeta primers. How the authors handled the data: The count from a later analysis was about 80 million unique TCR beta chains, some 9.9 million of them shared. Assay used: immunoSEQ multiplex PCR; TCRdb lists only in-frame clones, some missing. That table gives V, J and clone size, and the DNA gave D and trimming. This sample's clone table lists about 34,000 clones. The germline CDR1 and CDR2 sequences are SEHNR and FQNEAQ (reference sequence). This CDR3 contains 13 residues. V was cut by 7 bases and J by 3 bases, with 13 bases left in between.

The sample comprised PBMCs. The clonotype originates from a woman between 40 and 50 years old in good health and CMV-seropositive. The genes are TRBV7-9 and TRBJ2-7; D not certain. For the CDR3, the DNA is TGTGCCAGCAACGGGTCCCCTGGCTACGAGCAGTACTTC. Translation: CASNGSPGYEQYF.